This T cell receptor beta chain was identified in a study of blood T cell repertoires in COVID-19. Study summary: Samples representing acute and convalescent COVID-19 were sourced from the United States, Italy and Spain. Nucleic acid was either cDNA or gDNA, and it came from T cells, B-cell-depleted T cells, or PBMCs.

Per the original data handling: For nucleated cells, counts were estimated from reference gene primer amplification. Generated by immunoSEQ multiplex PCR, the TCRdb table keeps only in-frame clones and is missing some. V, J and clone size are taken as reported in that table, and D and trimming were inferred from the DNA itself. The sample records about 73,000 clones, 90% being singletons. The CDR3 has 15 residues. Germline V lookup: CDR1 LNHNV, CDR2 YYDKDF (reference sequence). Germline trimming cut 5 bases from V and 3 bases from J; bases unmatched to any gene: 8. The V gene is TRBV15, the J gene TRBJ2-7, with 9 bases fitting TRBD1. Specimen: peripheral blood. The sequence derives from a woman older than 75 with active or convalescent COVID-19. Here the CDR3 reads CATSGEGQGFYEQYF. As DNA, the CDR3 is TGTGCCACCAGCGGGGAGGGACAGGGATTCTACGAGCAGTACTTC.